The 12 T cell receptor beta chains presented below share a single source sample, sequenced in a study of blood T cell repertoires in COVID-19. This table comes from immunoSEQ multiplex PCR, and its TCRdb copy is limited to in-frame clones, with some not included. The sample lists about 200,000 clones; more than 70% were seen once. The sequenced material came from PBMCs or T cells enriched from blood (not recorded which). Receptors were obtained from a woman under 30 who had recovered from COVID-19.

V and J are TRBV6-1 and TRBJ1-6; unclear D gene. The germline gives CDR1 MNHNS, CDR2 SASEGT. The V end was cut by 4 bases, the J end by 0 bases, with 10 bases between. The CDR3 loop spans 16 amino acids. CDR3 sequence (DNA): TGTGCCAGCAGTGTAGAGCATAGCTCCTATAATTCACCCCTCCACTTT. Encoded protein: CASSVEHSSYNSPLHF.

The chain uses TRBV7-6 and TRBJ1-3; D is ambiguous. CDR1 is SGHVS, CDR2 FNYEAQ, per germline. The CDR3 has 14 residues. Trimming left V 5 bases short and J 0 bases short, with 8 bases between. Here the CDR3 reads CASSPRYSGNTIYF. CDR3 DNA sequence: TGTGCCAGCAGCCCACGGTACTCTGGAAACACCATATATTTT.

This chain links TRBV2 with TRBJ1-5; D not certain. The CDR3 loop spans 15 amino acids. Per the germline V gene, CDR1 is SNHLY and CDR2 is FYNNEI. The V and J ends lost 4 bases and 2 bases respectively, with 12 bases between them. The CDR3: CASSGLAAGNQPQHF. Written as DNA, the CDR3 is TGTGCCAGCAGTGGGCTGGCAGCGGGCAATCAGCCCCAGCATTTT.

V is TRBV28 and J is TRBJ2-7; 11 bases align to TRBD2. J lost 3 bases, V lost 5 bases, and 6 bases had no gene match. The CDR3 extends over 15 amino acids. Germline CDR1 and CDR2: MDHEN and SYDVKM. The CDR3, as DNA: TGTGCCAGCAGTAAACTAGCGGGGGACCGCTACGAGCAGTACTTC. Amino acid sequence: CASSKLAGDRYEQYF.

The rearrangement joins TRBV7-8 to TRBJ2-7; D possibly corresponds to TRBD1 (5 bases). Trimming stripped 3 bases from V and 2 bases from J, with 17 bases between. Germline loops: CDR1 SGHVS, CDR2 FQNEAQ. CDR3 length equals 16 residues. CDR3 amino acids: CASSFIQGDPPYEQYF. CDR3 nucleotides: TGTGCCAGCAGCTTTATTCAGGGCGACCCTCCCTACGAGCAGTACTTC.

V and J are TRBV19 and TRBJ1-1; tentatively, D is TRBD1 (5 bases). Germline V gene data show CDR1 as LNHDA and CDR2 as SQIVND (reference sequence). This CDR3 is 12 amino acids long. The ends were cut back, 7 bases at V and 3 bases at J, with 9 bases in the middle. CDR3 loop: CASTKQDTEAFF. As DNA, the CDR3 is TGTGCCAGTACCAAACAGGACACTGAAGCTTTCTTT.

The chain recombines TRBV5-8 with TRBJ1-3; the D gene is possibly TRBD1 (5 bases). Germline CDR1 reads SGHTS; CDR2 reads YDEGEE. The length of the CDR3 is 15 residues. V lost 5 bases and J 0 bases, leaving 12 bases between the germline ends. CDR3 sequence (DNA): TGTGCCAGCAGTCCCGACAGCCACTCTGGAAACACCATATATTTT. The encoded protein is CASSPDSHSGNTIYF.

J is TRBJ2-5 and V is TRBV28, with 7 positions matching TRBD1. The germline CDR1 and CDR2 sequences are MDHEN and SYDVKM. After removal of 6 bases from V and 1 base from J, the junction contained 8 bases not matched to a gene. The CDR3 has 15 amino acids. CDR3 sequence: CASSTSGTAQETQYF. CDR3 bases: TGTGCCAGCAGCACCTCCGGGACAGCCCAAGAGACCCAGTACTTC.

This clone occurred once. The chain uses TRBV6-1 and TRBJ2-5; D is possibly TRBD2 (6 bases). Germline assignment: CDR1 MNHNS and CDR2 SASEGT. The CDR3 runs 14 residues. V lost 1 base to trimming and J lost 6 bases, with 12 bases between them. CDR3 nucleotide sequence: TGTGCCAGCAGTGAAGTAGCGGTTCGGAAGACCCAGTACTTC. Residues: CASSEVAVRKTQYF.

This chain connects TRBV5-4 to TRBJ1-4; 10 nucleotides line up with TRBD1. From germline, CDR1 is SGHNT and CDR2 YYREEE (reference sequence). The junction had 4 bases not matched to a gene; V was cut back by 2 bases and J by 6 bases. The CDR3 spans 15 residues. The CDR3 DNA reads as TGTGCCAGCAGCTTAGGACAGGGGGTGTATGAAAAACTGTTTTTT. It yields the protein CASSLGQGVYEKLFF.

This sequence joins TRBV29-1 and TRBJ2-7, with TRBD1 matching over 10 bases. CDR3 length equals 12 residues. The V and J ends lost 3 bases and 7 bases, in that order; junction bases with no gene match: 3. CDR1 is SQVTM, CDR2 ANQGSEA, per germline. The CDR3 DNA reads TGCAGCGTTGACCCGGACAGGGGGGAGCAGTACTTC. Translated: CSVDPDRGEQYF.

This chain links TRBV7-2 with TRBJ2-4; D call uncertain. Germline CDR1 and CDR2: SGHTA and FQGNSA. This CDR3 spans 14 amino acids. V shed 1 base and J shed 3 bases, with 7 bases lying between them. CDR3 nucleotide sequence: TGTGCCAGCAGCTTAGGAGGAATCAAAAACATTCAGTACTTC. It encodes CASSLGGIKNIQYF.